These 5 T cell receptor beta chains originate from one sample sequenced in a study of blood T cells in healthy people across ages. PCR was performed a second time for about 7 to 12 cycles using a sample-barcoded 5' primer and a J-beta primer mix. TCRdb used MiXCR to reprocess the 5' RACE reads, holding one entry per CDR3 protein. The top ten clones hold around 3% of a sample with 700,000 to 900,000 distinct CDR3 sequences, roughly 25% of them seen once. The same specimen was also included in a second study, on T cells of mothers and their children.

Sequences were obtained from blood. All receptors come from a boy younger than 18 in good health.

The CDR3 protein is CASSVEGQGVQPQHF. Written as DNA, the CDR3 is TGTGCCAGCAGCGTAGAGGGACAGGGTGTACAGCCCCAGCATTTT. This rearrangement joins TRBV9 to TRBJ1-5; 9 positions match TRBD1. The CDR3 covers 15 residues. CDR1 is SGDLS and CDR2 is YYNGEE in the germline V gene. Trimming took 0 bases from V and 7 from J; bases not matched to a gene: 5.

This clonotype has only one observation. This chain links TRBV29-1 with TRBJ2-5, with 7 bases lining up with TRBD1. The J call is uncertain, as TRBJ2-7 better fits the DNA end. The CDR3 has 13 amino acids. Looked up from germline, CDR1 is SQVTM and CDR2 is ANQGSEA. The CDR3 DNA reads TGCAGCGTCGGGACAGCCTACTCCTACGAGCAGTACTTC. Amino acid sequence: CSVGTAYSYEQYF.

Only a few counts were recorded for this clonotype. This chain uses TRBV7-2 with TRBJ2-5, with a weak D call TRBD2 (5 bases). CDR1 and CDR2 from the germline V gene are SGHTA and FQGNSA. There are 15 residues in the CDR3. Trimming pared 0 bases from V and 2 bases from J, leaving 10 bases between. CDR3 amino acids: CASSLAGEAQETQYF. In nucleotides, the CDR3 is TGTGCCAGCAGCTTAGCGGGAGAAGCTCAAGAGACCCAGTACTTC.

This clonotype has ten or more counts. The chain uses TRBV5-1 and TRBJ2-5, with D perhaps TRBD1 (6 bases). The CDR3 length is 14 residues. CDR1 and CDR2 from the germline V gene are SGHRS and YFSETQ. The V and J ends lost 1 base and 2 bases respectively, with 9 bases between them. CDR3 protein: CASSLRTEQETQYF. CDR3 coding DNA: TGCGCCAGCAGCTTGAGGACAGAACAAGAGACCCAGTACTTC.

The chain uses TRBV10-3 and TRBJ2-7; D might be TRBD1 (7 bases). CDR1 and CDR2 (germline): ENHRY, SYGVKD. Between the trimmed V and J ends, which lost 2 bases and 0 bases, there was a span of 8 bases. The CDR3 has 14 amino acids. As DNA, the CDR3 is TGTGCCATCAGTGAGCAGGGGGGCTCCTACGAGCAGTACTTC. This codes for CAISEQGGSYEQYF.